This T cell receptor beta chain was captured by sequencing in a study of cytomegalovirus exposure and HLA in healthy donors. Study observations and caveats: Reports indicate that TCR beta sequences accurately predicted the HLA-A and HLA-B alleles of most subjects. Later, TCR association rates were found to vary by HLA locus, highest for DRB1 and lowest for HLA-C. The study dropped some indistinguishable V segments, TRBV6-2 and TRBV6-3 among them.

Germline CDR1 SGHDT, CDR2 YYEEEE. After removal of 1 base from V and 6 bases from J, the junction contained 4 bases not matched to a gene. This CDR3 region has 15 residues. Comment on this clone: Antigen unknown.

The PCR ran on 60 Vbeta and 13 Jbeta primers. Using immunoSEQ multiplex PCR, the repertoire was profiled, and TCRdb retains in-frame clones only, with some absent. This sample has roughly 150,000 clones; 83% occur once, and the top ten carry around 4.3%. The sequence derives from a man aged 45-65 years in good health and CMV-seropositive. The source material was PBMCs. This chain connects TRBV5-6 to TRBJ2-1; 10 bases match TRBD2. The chain's CDR3 is CASSLWLAGVNEQFF. CDR3 coding DNA: TGTGCCAGCAGCTTGTGGCTAGCGGGAGTCAATGAGCAGTTCTTC.